The sequence of this T cell receptor (beta chain) was determined in a study of blood T cell repertoires in COVID-19. Study information: Specimens from acute and convalescent COVID-19 originated in the United States, Italy and Spain. Sources were T cells, B-cell-depleted T cells, or PBMCs; the material itself was cDNA or gDNA.

Authors' processing steps: Researchers report that nucleated cell counts were estimated from reference gene primer amplification. Clones were read by immunoSEQ multiplex PCR, and TCRdb kept only the in-frame ones, dropping some. From that table come the V and J calls and clone size; the DNA was used to work out D and trimming. Of about 140,000 clones listed, roughly 78% are singletons. Material for sequencing was peripheral blood. The receptor comes from a man between 60 and 75 years old with acute or convalescent COVID-19.

DNA of the CDR3: TGTGCCAGCAGCGTAGATCAGGGGATAAGGGGGGAGCTGTTTTTT. Protein product: CASSVDQGIRGELFF. This sequence joins TRBV9 and TRBJ2-2; a possible D gene is TRBD1 (6 bases). V lost 0 bases to trimming and J lost 8 bases, with 14 bases between them. This CDR3 has 15 amino acids. CDR1 and CDR2 (germline): SGDLS, YYNGEE. The full variable domain, its missing parts supplied by reference TRBV9 and TRBJ2-2, is DSGVTQTPKHLITATGQRVTLRCSPRSGDLSVYWYQQSLDQGLQFLIQYYNGEERAKGNILERFSAQQFPDLHSELNLSSLELGDSALYFCASSVDQGIRGELFFGEGSRLTVL.